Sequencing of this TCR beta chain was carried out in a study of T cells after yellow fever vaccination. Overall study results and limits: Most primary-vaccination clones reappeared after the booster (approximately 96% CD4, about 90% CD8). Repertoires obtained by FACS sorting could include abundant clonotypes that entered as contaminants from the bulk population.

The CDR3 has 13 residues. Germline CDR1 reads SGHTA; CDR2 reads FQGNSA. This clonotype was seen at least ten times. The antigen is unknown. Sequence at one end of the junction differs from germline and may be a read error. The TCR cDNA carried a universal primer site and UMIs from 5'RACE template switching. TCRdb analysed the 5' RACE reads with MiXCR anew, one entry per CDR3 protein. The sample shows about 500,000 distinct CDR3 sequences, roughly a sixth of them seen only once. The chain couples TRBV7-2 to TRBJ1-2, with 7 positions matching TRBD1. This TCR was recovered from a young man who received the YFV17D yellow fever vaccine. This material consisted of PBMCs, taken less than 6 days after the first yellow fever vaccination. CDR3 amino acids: CASSLGQLYGYTF. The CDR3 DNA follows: TGCGCCAGCAGCTTGGGACAGCTCTATGGCTACACCTTC.